This T cell receptor beta chain came from a study of vaccination and CD4 T cells after COVID-19. Study at large: Sampling after COVID took place at a median of around 110 days (range 35 to 161) following diagnosis. The peptides that stimulated the cells were overlapping spike peptides from SARS-CoV-2, HCoV-NL63, HCoV-OC43 and HCoV-229E.

An Oncomine TCR Beta short-read assay was used to sequence the DNA from cultured CD4+ T cells. Cultured CD4+ T cells yielded the extracted genomic DNA. TCRdb reprocessed the PCR reads via MiXCR and lists one record per CDR3 protein. The sample carries 8,000 to 10,000 distinct CDR3 sequences, roughly 34% recorded once. As regards this clonotype: Its antigen is unidentified.

Documented treatment: roughly 11-day PBMC culture with coronavirus spike peptide pools or control peptides (ViraFEST assay). Researchers reported culturing about 2.1 million PBMCs per well with approximately 10 IU/ml IL-2 and about 9.2 ug/ml peptide pools. The origin of this receptor is a human donor who had recovered from COVID-19. Sequencing was carried out using CD4+ T cells from blood, cultured in vitro.

CDR3 sequence reads: CASSISGGVGTDTQYF. For the CDR3, the DNA is TGTGCCAGTAGTATATCAGGAGGGGTTGGCACAGATACGCAGTATTTT. The chain couples TRBV19 to TRBJ2-3; possible D gene TRBD2, 6 bases. V was trimmed by 2 bases and J by 1 base, leaving 13 bases between them. Germline CDR1 and CDR2: LNHDA and SQIVND (reference sequence). This CDR3 has 16 residues.